Below, one TCR beta chain is given with its context. This specimen comes from a study of blood T cell repertoires in COVID-19. Study information: There were acute and convalescent COVID-19 samples, and they came from the United States, Italy and Spain.

Germline values: CDR1 SGHRS, CDR2 YFSETQ. V lost 4 bases to trimming and J lost 2 bases; unmatched junction nucleotides: 4. The CDR3 extends over 14 amino acids. Per the original data handling: Reference gene primer amplification in the assay estimated nucleated cell counts. Profiled with immunoSEQ multiplex PCR; TCRdb holds only in-frame clones, not every one. V, J and clone size derive from that table, while D and trimming were established from the DNA sequence. The sample yields 220,000 or so clones, around 81% seen once. Sample: peripheral blood. V usage is TRBV5-1 and J usage is TRBJ2-3; 7 bases fit TRBD2. This clonotype was sampled from a woman aged 25 to 45 who had recovered from COVID-19. The CDR3 spells CASSGGGITDTQYF. In nucleotides, the CDR3 is TGCGCCAGCAGCGGGGGAGGGATCACAGATACGCAGTATTTT.